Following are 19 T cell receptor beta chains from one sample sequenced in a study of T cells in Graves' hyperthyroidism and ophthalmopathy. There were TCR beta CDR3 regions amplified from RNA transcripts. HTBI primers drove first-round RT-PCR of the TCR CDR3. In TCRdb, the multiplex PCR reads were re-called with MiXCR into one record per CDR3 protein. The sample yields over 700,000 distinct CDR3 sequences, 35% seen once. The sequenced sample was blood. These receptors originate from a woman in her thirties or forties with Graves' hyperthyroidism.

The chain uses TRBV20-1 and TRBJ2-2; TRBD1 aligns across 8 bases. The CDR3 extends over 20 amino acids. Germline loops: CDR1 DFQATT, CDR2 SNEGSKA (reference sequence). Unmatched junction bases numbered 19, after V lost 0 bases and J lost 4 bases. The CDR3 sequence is CSARDLPGQGAGESTGELFF. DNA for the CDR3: TGCAGTGCTAGAGATCTACCGGGGCAGGGGGCCGGAGAGAGCACCGGGGAGCTGTTTTTT.

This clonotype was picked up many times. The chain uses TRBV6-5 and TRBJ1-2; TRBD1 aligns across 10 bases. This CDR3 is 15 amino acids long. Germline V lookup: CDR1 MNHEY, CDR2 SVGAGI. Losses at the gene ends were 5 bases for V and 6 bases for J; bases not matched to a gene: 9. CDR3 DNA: TGTGCCAGCAGTCCGATCCGGACAGGGGGGCATGGCTACACCTTC. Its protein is CASSPIRTGGHGYTF.

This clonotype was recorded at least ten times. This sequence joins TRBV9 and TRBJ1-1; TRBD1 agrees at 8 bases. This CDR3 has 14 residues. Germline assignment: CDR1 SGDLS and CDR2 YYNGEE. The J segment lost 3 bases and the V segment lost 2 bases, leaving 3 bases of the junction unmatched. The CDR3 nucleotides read TGTGCCAGCAGCGTGGACAGGGTGGACACTGAAGCTTTCTTT. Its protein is CASSVDRVDTEAFF.

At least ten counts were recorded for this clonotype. The CDR3 nucleotides read TGCAGCGTCGGACTAGCGGGAAATCAAGAGACCCAGTACTTC. It translates to CSVGLAGNQETQYF. The gene calls are TRBV29-1 and TRBJ2-5; 12 nucleotides match TRBD2. This CDR3 spans 14 amino acids. J lost 2 bases, V lost 6 bases, and 4 bases had no gene match. The germline V gene encodes CDR1 SQVTM and CDR2 ANQGSEA.

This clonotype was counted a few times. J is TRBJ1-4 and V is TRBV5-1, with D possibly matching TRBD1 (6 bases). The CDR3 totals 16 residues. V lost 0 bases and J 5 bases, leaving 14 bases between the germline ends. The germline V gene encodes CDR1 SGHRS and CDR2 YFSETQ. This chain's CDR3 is CASSLVQGRMNEKLFF. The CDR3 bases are TGCGCCAGCAGCTTGGTACAGGGTAGGATGAATGAAAAACTGTTTTTT.

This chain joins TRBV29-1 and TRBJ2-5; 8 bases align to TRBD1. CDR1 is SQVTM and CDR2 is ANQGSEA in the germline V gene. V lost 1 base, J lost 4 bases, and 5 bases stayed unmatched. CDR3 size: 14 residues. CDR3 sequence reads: CSVEVDRGGETQYF. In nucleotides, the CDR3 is TGCAGCGTTGAAGTCGACAGGGGAGGAGAGACCCAGTACTTC.

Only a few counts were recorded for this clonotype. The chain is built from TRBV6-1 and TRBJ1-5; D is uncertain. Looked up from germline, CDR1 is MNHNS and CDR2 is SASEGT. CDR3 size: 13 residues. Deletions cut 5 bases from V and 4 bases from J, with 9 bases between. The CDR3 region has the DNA TGTGCCAGCAGTACACAGCGTAATCAGCCCCAGCATTTT. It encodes CASSTQRNQPQHF.

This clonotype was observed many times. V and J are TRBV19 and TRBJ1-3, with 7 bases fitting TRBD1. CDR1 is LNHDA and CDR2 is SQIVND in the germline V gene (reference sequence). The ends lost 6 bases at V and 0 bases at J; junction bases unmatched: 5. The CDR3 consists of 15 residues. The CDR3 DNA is TGTGCCAGTAGGTCGACAGGGTCCTCTGGAAACACCATATATTTT. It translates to CASRSTGSSGNTIYF. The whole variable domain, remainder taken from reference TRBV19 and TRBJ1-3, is DGGITQSPKYLFRKEGQNVTLSCEQNLNHDAMYWYRQDPGQGLRLIYYSQIVNDFQKGDIAEGYSVSREKKESFPLTVTSAQKNPTAFYLCASRSTGSSGNTIYFGEGSWLTVV.

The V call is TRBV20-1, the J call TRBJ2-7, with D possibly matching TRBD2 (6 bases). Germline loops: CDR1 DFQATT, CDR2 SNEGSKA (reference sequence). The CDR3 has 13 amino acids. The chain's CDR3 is CSAGDSLSYEQYF. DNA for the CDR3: TGCAGCGCCGGGGACTCCCTCTCCTACGAGCAGTACTTC.

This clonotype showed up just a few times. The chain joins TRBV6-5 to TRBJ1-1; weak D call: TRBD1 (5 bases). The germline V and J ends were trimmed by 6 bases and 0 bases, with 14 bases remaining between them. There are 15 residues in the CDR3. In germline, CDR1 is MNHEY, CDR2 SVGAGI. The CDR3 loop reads CASRRQLFMNTEAFF. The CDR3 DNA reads TGTGCCAGCAGACGACAGCTTTTCATGAACACTGAAGCTTTCTTT.

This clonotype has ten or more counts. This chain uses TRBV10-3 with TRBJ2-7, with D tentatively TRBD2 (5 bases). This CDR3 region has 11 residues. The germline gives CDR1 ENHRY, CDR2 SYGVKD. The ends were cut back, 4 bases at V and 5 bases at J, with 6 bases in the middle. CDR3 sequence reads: CAISVGNEQYF. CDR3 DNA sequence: TGTGCCATCAGTGTCGGGAACGAGCAGTACTTC.

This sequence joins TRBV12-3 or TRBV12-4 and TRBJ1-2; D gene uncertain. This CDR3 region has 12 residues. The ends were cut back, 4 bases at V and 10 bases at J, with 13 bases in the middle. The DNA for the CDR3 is TGTGCCAGCAGTTATGGACGGATCGACTACACCTTC. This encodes CASSYGRIDYTF.

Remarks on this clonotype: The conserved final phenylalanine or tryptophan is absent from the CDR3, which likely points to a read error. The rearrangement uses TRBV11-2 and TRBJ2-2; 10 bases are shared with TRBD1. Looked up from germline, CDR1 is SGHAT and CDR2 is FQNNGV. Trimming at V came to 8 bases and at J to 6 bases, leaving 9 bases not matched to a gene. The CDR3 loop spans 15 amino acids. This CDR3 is CASVYYGQGAGELFS. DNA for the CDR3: TGTGCCAGCGTATATTACGGACAGGGGGCCGGGGAGCTGTTTTCT.

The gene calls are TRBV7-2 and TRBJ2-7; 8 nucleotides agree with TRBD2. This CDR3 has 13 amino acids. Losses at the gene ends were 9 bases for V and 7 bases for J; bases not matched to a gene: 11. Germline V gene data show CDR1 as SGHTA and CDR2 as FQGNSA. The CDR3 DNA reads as TGTGCCAGTACAGCGGGGGAGTTTGGGGAGCAGTACTTC. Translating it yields CASTAGEFGEQYF.

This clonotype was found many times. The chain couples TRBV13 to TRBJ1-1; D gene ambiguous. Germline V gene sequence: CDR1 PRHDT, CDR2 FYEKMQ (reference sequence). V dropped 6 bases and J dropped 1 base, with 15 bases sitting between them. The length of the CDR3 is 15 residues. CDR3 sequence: CASRLGGRANTEAFF. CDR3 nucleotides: TGTGCCAGCAGGCTAGGAGGACGGGCGAACACTGAAGCTTTCTTT.

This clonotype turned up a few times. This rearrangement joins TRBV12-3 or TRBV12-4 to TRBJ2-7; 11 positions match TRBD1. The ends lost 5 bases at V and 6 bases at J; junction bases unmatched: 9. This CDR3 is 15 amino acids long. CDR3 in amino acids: CASSQIGGTGGEQYF. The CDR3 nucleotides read TGTGCCAGCAGTCAAATAGGTGGGACAGGGGGCGAGCAGTACTTC.

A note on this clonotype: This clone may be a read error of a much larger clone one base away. The DNA of the CDR3 is TGTGCCACCACCCCCAATGGCAGGCCCGGGGAGACCCAGTACTTC. It translates to CATTPNGRPGETQYF. The chain has TRBV10-3 and TRBJ2-5; D uncertain. CDR3 size: 15 residues. Germline V lookup: CDR1 ENHRY, CDR2 SYGVKD. V lost 10 bases, J lost 5 bases, and 23 bases lay in between.

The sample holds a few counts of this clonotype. In DNA, the CDR3 is TGTGCCAGCAGTTACGTCCGGGGCACCGGGGAGCTGTTTTTT. Its translation: CASSYVRGTGELFF. This sequence joins TRBV6-5 and TRBJ2-2; D possibly corresponds to TRBD2 (5 bases). Germline CDR1 reads MNHEY; CDR2 reads SVGAGI. The CDR3 runs to 14 residues. Trimming cost V 2 bases and J 4 bases, with 8 bases left between them.

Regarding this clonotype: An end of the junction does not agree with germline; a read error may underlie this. For the CDR3, the DNA is TGTGCCTGGACCACCAACGACGGGCTCTATGGCTACACCTTC. Encoded protein: CAWTTNDGLYGYTF. The rearrangement joins TRBV29-1 to TRBJ1-2, with D uncertain. Germline CDR1 SQVTM, CDR2 ANQGSEA. The CDR3 is 14 amino acids.